This T cell receptor beta chain was captured in a study of CD8 T cells in Susac syndrome. V lost 6 bases and J lost 0, with 11 bases in between. The CDR3 length is 14 residues. Reverse transcription of about 0.5 to 1 ug RNA used random hexamers. TCRdb redid the calling of the immunoSEQ multiplex PCR reads with MiXCR, one entry per CDR3 protein. There are about 120,000 distinct CDR3 sequences in the sample; approximately 90% occur only once, and roughly 0.12% lies in the top ten. The TCR was taken from a human donor in good health. This sequence joins TRBV12-3 or TRBV12-4 and TRBJ1-1, with no clear D. Sequenced sample: CD8+ T cells from PBMCs. The CDR3 loop reads CASSSRNLNTEAFF. DNA for the CDR3: TGTGCCAGCAGCTCCAGGAATTTGAACACTGAAGCTTTCTTT.